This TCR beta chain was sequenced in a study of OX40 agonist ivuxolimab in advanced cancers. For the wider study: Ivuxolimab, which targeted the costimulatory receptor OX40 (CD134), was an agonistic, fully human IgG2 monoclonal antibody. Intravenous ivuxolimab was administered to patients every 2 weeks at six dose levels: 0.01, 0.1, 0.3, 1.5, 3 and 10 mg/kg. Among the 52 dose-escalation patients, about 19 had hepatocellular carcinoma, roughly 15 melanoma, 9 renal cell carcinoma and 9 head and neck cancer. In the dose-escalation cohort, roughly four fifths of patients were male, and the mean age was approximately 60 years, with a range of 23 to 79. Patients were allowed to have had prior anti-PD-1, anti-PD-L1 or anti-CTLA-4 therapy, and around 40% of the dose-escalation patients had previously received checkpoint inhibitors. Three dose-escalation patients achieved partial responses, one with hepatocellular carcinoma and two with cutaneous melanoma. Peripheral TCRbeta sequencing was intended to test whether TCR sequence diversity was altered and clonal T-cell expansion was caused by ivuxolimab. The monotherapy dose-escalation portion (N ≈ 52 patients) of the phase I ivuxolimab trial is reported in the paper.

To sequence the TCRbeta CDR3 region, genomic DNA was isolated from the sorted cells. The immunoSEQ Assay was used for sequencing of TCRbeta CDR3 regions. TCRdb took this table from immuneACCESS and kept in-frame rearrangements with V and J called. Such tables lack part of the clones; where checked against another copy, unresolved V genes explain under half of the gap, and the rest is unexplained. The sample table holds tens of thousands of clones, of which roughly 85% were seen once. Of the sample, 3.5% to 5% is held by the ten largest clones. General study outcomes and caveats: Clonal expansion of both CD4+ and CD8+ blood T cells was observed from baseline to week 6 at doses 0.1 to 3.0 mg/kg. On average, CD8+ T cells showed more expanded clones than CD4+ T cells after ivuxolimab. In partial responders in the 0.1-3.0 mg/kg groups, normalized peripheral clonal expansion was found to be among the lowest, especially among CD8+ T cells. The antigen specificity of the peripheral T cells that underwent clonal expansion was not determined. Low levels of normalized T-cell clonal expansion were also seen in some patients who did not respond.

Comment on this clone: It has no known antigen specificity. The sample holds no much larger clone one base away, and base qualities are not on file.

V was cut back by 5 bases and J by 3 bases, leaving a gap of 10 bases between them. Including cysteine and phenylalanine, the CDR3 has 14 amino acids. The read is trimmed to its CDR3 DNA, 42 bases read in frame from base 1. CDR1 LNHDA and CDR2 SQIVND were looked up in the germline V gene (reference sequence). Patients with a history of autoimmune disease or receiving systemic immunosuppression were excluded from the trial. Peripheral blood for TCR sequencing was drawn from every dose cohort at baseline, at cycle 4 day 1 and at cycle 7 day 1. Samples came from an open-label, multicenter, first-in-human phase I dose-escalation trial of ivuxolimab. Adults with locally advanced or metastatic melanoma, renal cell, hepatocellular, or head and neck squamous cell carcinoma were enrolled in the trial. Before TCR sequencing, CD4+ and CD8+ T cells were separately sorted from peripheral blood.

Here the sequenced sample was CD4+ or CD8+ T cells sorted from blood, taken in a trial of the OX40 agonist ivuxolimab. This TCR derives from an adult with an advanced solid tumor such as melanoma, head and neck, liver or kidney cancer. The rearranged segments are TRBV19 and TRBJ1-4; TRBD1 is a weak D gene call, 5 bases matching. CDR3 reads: CASSRGGPNEKLFF. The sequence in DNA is TGTGCCAGTAGTCGGGGCGGACCTAATGAAAAACTGTTTTTT.